This T cell receptor (beta chain) appears in the sequencing data of a study of T-cell memory formation after mild COVID-19. Each CDR3 protein gets one entry after TCRdb re-called the 5' RACE reads with MiXCR. Among 150,000 to 200,000 distinct CDR3 sequences listed, more than 14% were seen once. This clonotype has only a few counts. V was clipped by 5 bases and J by 8 bases; unmatched bases: 10. CDR1 PRHDT and CDR2 FYEKMQ come from the germline V gene (reference sequence). The CDR3 consists of 15 residues. The chain has TRBV13 and TRBJ2-3, with 10 bases fitting TRBD2. The sample taken for sequencing was PBMCs or a T cell subset sorted from them (not recorded which). The sequence came from an adult woman who had mild COVID-19 (a few samples of this study predate the infection). Cell type and time point are not known. The CDR3 DNA sequence: TGTGCCAGCAGCCTTTCAACTAGCGGGATGAGTACGCAGTATTTT. Its protein is CASSLSTSGMSTQYF. The whole variable domain, filled in from reference TRBV13 and TRBJ2-3, reads AAGVIQSPRHLIKEKRETATLKCYPIPRHDTVYWYQQGPGQDPQFLISFYEKMQSDKGSIPDRFSAQQFSDYHSELNMSSLELGDSALYFCASSLSTSGMSTQYFGPGTRLTVL.